This T cell receptor (beta chain) was recorded in a study of beta chain features in type 1 diabetes. This CDR3 comprises 16 residues. Germline V gives CDR1 MNHEY, CDR2 SMNVEV (reference sequence). V lost 4 bases, J lost 4 bases, and 10 bases stayed unmatched. CD45RO/CCR7/CD25/CD127/CD95/CD27 staining was used to isolate CD4+ naive, central memory, regulatory and stem cell-like memory cells by sorting. This clone was recorded a few times. As yet, its antigen is unknown. Whole-study findings and limits: PCR might favor shorter templates, but any such skew would affect patients and controls equally.

As every portion of the isolated RNA was reverse transcribed, the sequencing read expressed TCRB transcripts. The protocol was immunoSEQ multiplex PCR, while the TCRdb copy is restricted to in-frame clones and leaves out a portion. Of 450,000 or so clones listed, approximately 10% are singletons. The source of this sequence is a woman aged 18-30 years in good health. Sequenced: naive CD4+ T cells from blood. The chain couples TRBV27 to TRBJ2-5, with 9 bases aligning to TRBD1. The CDR3 protein is CASSSHPGQGRETQYF. The DNA of the CDR3 is TGTGCCAGCAGTTCGCACCCGGGACAGGGACGAGAGACCCAGTACTTC.